Detailed here is one T cell receptor beta chain. This entry comes from a study of CD8+ T cells in alopecia areata. RNA extraction was followed by reverse transcription into cDNA, which acted as the sequencing template. Generated by immunoSEQ multiplex PCR, the TCRdb table keeps only in-frame clones and is missing some. The table includes 100,000 to 140,000 clones, roughly 84% detected once. Treatment noted: oral pan-JAK inhibitor, 5-10 mg twice daily. The CDR3 length is 21 residues. Germline loops: CDR1 PRHDT, CDR2 FYEKMQ (reference sequence). The trim removed 0 bases at V and 0 bases at J, leaving 16 bases unmatched.

The sequence was obtained from a human donor with alopecia areata. J is TRBJ2-3 and V is TRBV13; 9 bases are shared with TRBD2. Sequenced here: CD8+ T cells sorted from blood, sampled at week 24, from a patient treated with tofacitinib. The CDR3 DNA is TGTGCCAGCAGCTTAGGCCCAAACGGACTAGCGATGAATCCTAGCACAGATACGCAGTATTTT. Translated: CASSLGPNGLAMNPSTDTQYF.